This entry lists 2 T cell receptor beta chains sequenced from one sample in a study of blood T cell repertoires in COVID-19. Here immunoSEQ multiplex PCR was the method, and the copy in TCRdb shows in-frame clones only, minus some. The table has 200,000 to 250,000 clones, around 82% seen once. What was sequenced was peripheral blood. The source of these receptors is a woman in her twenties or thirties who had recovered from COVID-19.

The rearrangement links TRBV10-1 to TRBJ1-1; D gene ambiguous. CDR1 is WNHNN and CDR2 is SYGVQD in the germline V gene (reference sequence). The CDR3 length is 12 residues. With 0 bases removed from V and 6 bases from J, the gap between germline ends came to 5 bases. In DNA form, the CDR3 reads TGCGCCAGCAGTGAGTCTCGGGCTGAAGCTTTCTTT. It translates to CASSESRAEAFF.

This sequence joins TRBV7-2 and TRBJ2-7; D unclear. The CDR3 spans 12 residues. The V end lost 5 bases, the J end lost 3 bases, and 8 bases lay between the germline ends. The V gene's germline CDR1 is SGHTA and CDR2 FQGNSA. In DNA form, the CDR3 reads TGTGCCAGCAGCACCTCGGGCTACGAGCAGTACTTC. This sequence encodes CASSTSGYEQYF. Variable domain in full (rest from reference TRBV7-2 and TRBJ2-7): GAGVSQSPSNKVTEKGKDVELRCDPISGHTALYWYRQSLGQGLEFLIYFQGNSAPDKSGLPSDRFSAERTGGSVSTLTIQRTQQEDSAVYLCASSTSGYEQYFGPGTRLTVT.